These 2 T cell receptor beta chains were all obtained from the same sample, sequenced in a study of CD4 T cells in relation to SARS-CoV-2 and coronaviruses. The unexposed donors gave CD4+ T cells in 2011-2018, prior to COVID-19. CD4+ T cells were isolated from the cells after about nine days of culture. These receptors lack a known antigen. Clones were read by immunoSEQ multiplex PCR, and TCRdb kept only the in-frame ones, dropping some. The sample carries about 15,000 clones, 82% recorded once. Sequencing was performed on CD4+ T cells from PBMCs, cultured in vitro. These receptors were taken from a human donor in good health.

The chain recombines TRBV5-1 with TRBJ2-6; the D gene could be TRBD1 or TRBD2 (5 bases each). With 5 bases removed from V and 1 base from J, the gap between germline ends came to 10 bases. In germline, CDR1 is SGHRS, CDR2 YFSETQ. There are 15 residues in the CDR3. DNA for the CDR3: TGCGCCAGCAGATGGGACGATTCTGGGGCCAACGTCCTGACTTTC. Amino acids: CASRWDDSGANVLTF.

This chain uses TRBV4-3 with TRBJ1-2; 8 bases fit TRBD1. Germline-derived CDR1 and CDR2 are LGHNA and YSLEER. J was trimmed by 1 base and V by 4 bases; bases with no gene match: 5. The CDR3 has 15 amino acids. CDR3 sequence (DNA): TGCGCCAGCAGCCCTGGGACAGGAGATAACTATGGCTACACCTTC. Translation gives CASSPGTGDNYGYTF.